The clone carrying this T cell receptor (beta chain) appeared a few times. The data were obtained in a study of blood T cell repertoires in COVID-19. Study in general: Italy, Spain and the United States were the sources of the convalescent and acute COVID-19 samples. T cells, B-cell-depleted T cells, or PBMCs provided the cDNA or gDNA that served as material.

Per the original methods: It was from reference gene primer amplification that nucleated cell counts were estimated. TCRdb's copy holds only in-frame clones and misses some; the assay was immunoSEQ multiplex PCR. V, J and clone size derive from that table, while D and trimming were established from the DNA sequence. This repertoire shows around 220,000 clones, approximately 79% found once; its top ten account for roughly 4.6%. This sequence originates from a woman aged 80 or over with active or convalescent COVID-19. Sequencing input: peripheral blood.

The CDR3 is CASSLILTTQNYGYTF. The CDR3 DNA is TGTGCCAGCAGTTTAATTTTGACAACTCAGAACTATGGCTACACCTTC. The chain carries TRBV28 and TRBJ1-2; D uncertain. Trimming cost V 2 bases and J 2 bases, with 15 bases left between them. Germline CDR1 MDHEN, CDR2 SYDVKM. The CDR3 contains 16 residues.